The present TCR beta chain was sequenced within a study of T cells in Graves' hyperthyroidism and ophthalmopathy. TCR beta CDR3 sequences were amplified from RNA transcripts. With the HTBI primer set, the TCR CDR3 went through a first round of RT-PCR. A single record per CDR3 protein comes from TCRdb applying MiXCR to the multiplex PCR reads. The sample consists of hundreds of thousands of distinct CDR3 sequences, about 14% of them appearing once. The CDR3 spans 15 residues. The V segment lost 4 bases and the J segment 5 bases; nucleotides outside the gene matches: 4. Germline lookup yields CDR1 LGHNA and CDR2 YSLEER.

Sequenced material: blood. This TCR derives from a woman aged 25 to 39 with Graves' hyperthyroidism that later progressed to Graves' ophthalmopathy. The chain employs TRBV4-3 and TRBJ2-5, with 13 bases fitting TRBD2. This chain's CDR3 is CASSRTSGSTETQYF. The DNA of the CDR3 is TGCGCCAGCAGCCGGACTAGCGGGAGTACGGAGACCCAGTACTTC.